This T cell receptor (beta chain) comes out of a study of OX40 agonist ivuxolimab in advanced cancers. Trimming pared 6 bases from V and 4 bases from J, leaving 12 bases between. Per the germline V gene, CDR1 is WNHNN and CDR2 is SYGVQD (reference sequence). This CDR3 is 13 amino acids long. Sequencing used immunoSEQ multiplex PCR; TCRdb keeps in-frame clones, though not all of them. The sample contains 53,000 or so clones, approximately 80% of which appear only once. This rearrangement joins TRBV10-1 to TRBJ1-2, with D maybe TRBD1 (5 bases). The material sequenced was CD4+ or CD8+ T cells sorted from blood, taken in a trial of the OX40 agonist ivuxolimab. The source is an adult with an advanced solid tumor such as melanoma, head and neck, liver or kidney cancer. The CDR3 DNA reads TGCGCCAGCAGCAGCTCAGGGAGCTATGGCTACACCTTC. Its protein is CASSSSGSYGYTF.